This T cell receptor (beta chain) was documented in a study of spatial heterogeneity in lung cancer. TCRdb re-called the 5' RACE reads with MiXCR, one entry per CDR3 protein. The data contain 500 or so distinct CDR3 sequences, roughly 43% of them singletons. V was cut by 5 bases and J by 7 bases, with 12 bases left in between. This CDR3 comprises 12 residues. The germline V gene encodes CDR1 MNHEY and CDR2 SMNVEV (reference sequence). A word on this clonotype: The library was designed around alpha chains, so this beta chain is a stray read whose abundance carries little weight.

The time point denotes: sample taken at primary tumor resection. Whole RNA, which was extracted from tumor, nontumor lung tissue or frozen PBMC, was sequenced without any cell sorting. The sequence was obtained from a male donor with early-stage non-small cell lung cancer. The V call is TRBV27, the J call TRBJ2-7, with D possibly TRBD2 on 5 matching bases. Sequenced here: PBMCs, sampled at surgery. DNA of the CDR3: TGTGCCAGCAGTCGAACCGGCGGGGAGCAGTACTTC. Translated: CASSRTGGEQYF.